These 25 T cell receptor beta chains were sequenced from one sample in a study of identical twins. TCRdb called the 5' RACE reads again in MiXCR, with one record for every CDR3 protein. Of some 500,000 distinct CDR3 sequences listed, roughly an eighth are singletons. The same sample was also studied in work on yellow fever vaccine responses in identical twins.

The sample consisted of CD4+ T cells sorted from blood. These receptors all come from a woman aged 18-35 years in good health.

This clonotype was seen a few times. This sequence joins TRBV20-1 and TRBJ2-5; TRBD2 aligns across 11 bases. This CDR3 has 16 residues. CDR1 and CDR2 from the germline V gene are DFQATT and SNEGSKA (reference sequence). Losses at the gene ends were 4 bases for V and 5 bases for J; bases not matched to a gene: 12. CDR3 nucleotide sequence: TGCAGTGCTACCGGGGCTAGCGGGGGGTACGGGGAGACCCAGTACTTC. Amino acid sequence: CSATGASGGYGETQYF.

This clonotype was counted between two and nine times. This chain uses TRBV6-2 or TRBV6-3 with TRBJ2-4; TRBD2 aligns across 14 bases. Germline values: CDR1 MNHEY, CDR2 SVGEGT. With V trimmed by 5 bases and J by 7 bases, 7 bases remained unmatched. The CDR3 totals 16 residues. The CDR3 DNA sequence: TGTGCCAGCAGTACCGGGACTAGCGGGAGAGGGAACATTCAGTACTTC. It specifies CASSTGTSGRGNIQYF.

The CDR3 loop is CASSDRVSSYNSPLHF. In DNA form, the CDR3 reads TGTGCCAGCAGCGACAGGGTCAGCTCCTATAATTCACCCCTCCACTTT. This chain connects TRBV27 to TRBJ1-6; 7 bases map to TRBD1. V gave up 6 bases and J gave up 0 bases; unmatched junction bases: 5. CDR1 and CDR2 from the germline V gene are MNHEY and SMNVEV (reference sequence). CDR3 length equals 16 residues.

Many counts were recorded for this clonotype. The chain has TRBV5-1 and TRBJ2-7; 8 bases map to TRBD1. J was trimmed by 1 base and V by 4 bases; bases with no gene match: 7. The CDR3 is 15 amino acids. Germline V gene sequence: CDR1 SGHRS, CDR2 YFSETQ. CDR3 sequence (DNA): TGCGCCAGCAGCCCCCGAGGGACAGGTTCCTACGAGCAGTACTTC. Encoded protein: CASSPRGTGSYEQYF.

The V call is TRBV28, the J call TRBJ1-2; weak D call: TRBD1 (5 bases). This CDR3 spans 12 amino acids. CDR1 and CDR2 from the germline V gene are MDHEN and SYDVKM. V gave up 5 bases and J gave up 4 bases, with 8 bases separating them. The CDR3 nucleotides read TGTGCCAGCAGTGGGACCGTCTATGGCTACACCTTC. Its protein product is CASSGTVYGYTF.

About this clonotype: The DNA is left out, because the CDR3 cannot be placed on it with certainty; the CDR3 is given as TCRdb lists it. The gene calls are TRBV13 and TRBJ1-5. Germline assignment: CDR1 PRHDT and CDR2 FYEKMQ (reference sequence). The CDR3 length equals 13 residues, ends included. The CDR3: CASSVQINLYQHF.

This clonotype was seen a few times. The V gene is TRBV9, the J gene TRBJ2-1; possible D gene TRBD2, 6 bases. This CDR3 comprises 17 residues. Germline V CDR1 and CDR2: SGDLS, YYNGEE. V dropped 4 bases and J dropped 2 bases, with 19 bases sitting between them. CDR3 in DNA: TGTGCCAGCAGCCCACGCCCTGGCGGGGCTGCCTACAATGAGCAGTTCTTC. Translation: CASSPRPGGAAYNEQFF.

This clonotype was detected ten times or more. This rearrangement joins TRBV28 to TRBJ2-4; a possible D gene is TRBD1 (5 bases). The CDR3 is made up of 14 amino acids. Deletions cut 8 bases from V and 1 base from J, with 12 bases between. CDR1 and CDR2 (germline): MDHEN, SYDVKM. CDR3 in amino acids: CASLTPGAKNIQYF. CDR3 bases: TGTGCCAGCTTAACCCCAGGGGCCAAAAACATTCAGTACTTC.

This clonotype was detected a few times. The chain combines TRBV2 with TRBJ2-1, with 8 nucleotides matching TRBD2. CDR3 length: 13 amino acids. J gave up 9 bases and V 8 bases, and 9 bases lay outside the gene matches. CDR1 and CDR2 (germline): SNHLY, FYNNEI. The CDR3 DNA follows: TGTGCCAGCGGAGGCCTTAGCGGGACTGAGCAGTTCTTC. Its translation: CASGGLSGTEQFF.

There are a few counts of this clonotype. CDR3 region: CAMGGGTGETQYF. For the CDR3, the DNA is TGTGCCATGGGGGGGGGGACGGGAGAGACCCAGTACTTC. The gene calls are TRBV6-6 and TRBJ2-5; 7 positions agree with TRBD2. Unmatched junction bases numbered 9, after V lost 10 bases and J lost 4 bases. Germline CDR1 and CDR2: MNHNY and SVGAGI (reference sequence). The CDR3 contains 13 residues.

This clonotype was counted a few times. The rearrangement uses TRBV28 and TRBJ2-3; tentatively, D is TRBD1 or TRBD2 (5 bases each). The CDR3 extends over 13 amino acids. Germline CDR1 reads MDHEN; CDR2 reads SYDVKM. V lost 6 bases and J lost 2, with 9 bases in between. The CDR3 bases are TGTGCCAGCAGGCTTGGGACCACAGATACGCAGTATTTT. Amino acids: CASRLGTTDTQYF.

This clonotype has a handful of counts. This rearrangement joins TRBV3-1 to TRBJ2-6; 10 bases map to TRBD2. The CDR3 covers 19 residues. The V and J ends lost 1 base and 0 bases, in that order; junction bases with no gene match: 6. CDR1 is LGHDT, CDR2 YNNKEL, per germline (reference sequence). The CDR3 DNA reads TGTGCCAGCAGCCAAGTAAGGTCTAGCGGGGGCTCTGGGGCCAACGTCCTGACTTTC. Protein: CASSQVRSSGGSGANVLTF.

This clonotype was counted between two and nine times. This chain uses TRBV11-2 with TRBJ2-3, with 9 bases lining up with TRBD2. The germline CDR1 and CDR2 sequences are SGHAT and FQNNGV. The CDR3 runs to 17 residues. V lost 1 base and J lost 5; bases outside the gene matches: 10. CDR3 protein: CASSLVGGRASRDTQYF. The CDR3 DNA follows: TGTGCCAGCAGCTTAGTCGGCGGGAGGGCCTCCAGAGATACGCAGTATTTT.

This chain uses TRBV7-9 with TRBJ1-1, with D tentatively TRBD1 (6 bases). V was trimmed by 6 bases and J by 4 bases, leaving 12 bases between them. Germline V gene lookup returns CDR1 SEHNR and CDR2 FQNEAQ (reference sequence). The CDR3 covers 13 residues. The CDR3 here is CASRSQGFTEAFF. In nucleotides, the CDR3 is TGTGCCAGCAGATCCCAGGGGTTCACTGAAGCTTTCTTT.

V gene TRBV6-2 or TRBV6-3 combines with J gene TRBJ2-7; 7 bases agree with TRBD2. This CDR3 spans 14 amino acids. Looked up from germline, CDR1 is MNHEY and CDR2 is SVGEGT. Trimming took 5 bases from V and 2 from J; bases not matched to a gene: 6. The CDR3 sequence is CASSHGGRTYEQYF. The CDR3, as DNA: TGTGCCAGCAGTCACGGGGGGAGGACCTACGAGCAGTACTTC.

J is TRBJ2-2 and V is TRBV10-1; perhaps TRBD2 as D (7 bases). Germline loops: CDR1 WNHNN, CDR2 SYGVQD (reference sequence). CDR3 length: 13 residues. V was trimmed by 8 bases and J by 7 bases, leaving 14 bases between them. The CDR3 protein is CASGVGGHGELFF. CDR3 in DNA: TGCGCCAGCGGCGTCGGGGGGCACGGGGAGCTGTTTTTT.

The table lists this clonotype with many counts. The rearrangement joins TRBV5-1 to TRBJ1-1; D not certain. Germline lookup yields CDR1 SGHRS and CDR2 YFSETQ. The CDR3 length is 15 residues. V was cut by 0 bases and J by 1 base, with 10 bases left in between. CDR3 amino acids: CASSLAPSQNTEAFF. CDR3 DNA: TGCGCCAGCAGCTTGGCCCCCAGCCAGAACACTGAAGCTTTCTTT.

J is TRBJ2-5 and V is TRBV27; the D call may be TRBD1 or TRBD2 (5 bases each). The germline gives CDR1 MNHEY, CDR2 SMNVEV (reference sequence). The CDR3 is 15 amino acids. V lost 8 bases and J 1 base, leaving 17 bases between the germline ends. As DNA, the CDR3 is TGTGCCAGCCAAAGGGACCCCGTGGGCCAAGAGACCCAGTACTTC. It specifies CASQRDPVGQETQYF.

This clonotype was seen many times. The chain has TRBV7-9 and TRBJ1-3; D is perhaps TRBD1 (5 bases). Germline lookup yields CDR1 SEHNR and CDR2 FQNEAQ (reference sequence). This CDR3 has 14 amino acids. V dropped 3 bases and J dropped 6 bases, with 12 bases sitting between them. CDR3 sequence: CASSLGRGLNTIYF. The CDR3 DNA sequence: TGTGCCAGCAGCTTGGGTAGGGGACTAAACACCATATATTTT.

This clonotype was picked up a small number of times. The gene calls are TRBV5-1 and TRBJ2-7; 10 bases agree with TRBD1. This CDR3 region has 16 residues. J was trimmed by 3 bases and V by 4 bases; bases with no gene match: 10. Germline CDR1 reads SGHRS; CDR2 reads YFSETQ. The DNA for the CDR3 is TGCGCCAGCAGCACAGGCGGGACAGGGGCGTTCTACGAGCAGTACTTC. It codes for CASSTGGTGAFYEQYF.

The J gene is TRBJ2-2, the V gene TRBV30, with 7 positions matching TRBD1. J gave up 3 bases and V 4 bases, and 5 bases lay outside the gene matches. This CDR3 contains 14 residues. Germline V lookup: CDR1 GTSNPN, CDR2 SVGIG (reference sequence). The CDR3 nucleotides read TGTGCCTGGATAGGGACAGCCGACACCGGGGAGCTGTTTTTT. Protein sequence: CAWIGTADTGELFF.

The rearrangement uses TRBV5-1 and TRBJ2-7, with D hard to call. V lost 1 base and J lost 4, with 12 bases in between. In germline, CDR1 is SGHRS, CDR2 YFSETQ. The CDR3 consists of 14 residues. CDR3 in DNA: TGCGCCAGCAGCTTGACACCGACCAGTTACGAGCAGTACTTC. Protein: CASSLTPTSYEQYF.

The chain links TRBV11-2 to TRBJ2-1; the D call may be TRBD1 or TRBD2 (5 bases each). Looked up from germline, CDR1 is SGHAT and CDR2 is FQNNGV. Trimming took off 3 bases at V and 8 bases at J, with 11 bases between the two ends. The CDR3 contains 13 residues. CDR3 nucleotide sequence: TGTGCCAGCAGCTTCGAAGGGGACCATGAGCAGTTCTTC. Translated, it gives CASSFEGDHEQFF.

This clonotype was seen a handful of times. The chain combines TRBV11-2 with TRBJ2-7, with unresolved D. Trimming took off 1 base at V and 3 bases at J, with 7 bases between the two ends. CDR1 and CDR2 (germline): SGHAT, FQNNGV. This CDR3 spans 13 amino acids. The CDR3 spells CASSLVGYYEQYF. The CDR3 nucleotides are TGTGCCAGCAGCTTAGTGGGCTACTACGAGCAGTACTTC.

The V call is TRBV14, the J call TRBJ2-2, with D hard to call. Germline V gene lookup returns CDR1 SGHDN and CDR2 FVKESK. V was pared by 6 bases and J by 4 bases, with 12 bases between. The CDR3 loop spans 14 amino acids. CDR3 region: CASRTEWGTGELFF. The CDR3 DNA sequence: TGTGCCAGCAGGACGGAGTGGGGCACCGGGGAGCTGTTTTTT.